A selection of T cell receptor beta chains follows, all from one sample in a study of a mutant IDH1 vaccine in newly diagnosed glioma. These receptors' targets are unknown. The method was immunoSEQ multiplex PCR; TCRdb's version includes in-frame clones alone and lacks a portion of them. The table lists roughly 61,000 clones, 75% to 85% of them singletons. Source: PBMCs, taken from a glioma patient whose treatment included an IDH1 peptide vaccine. Receptor source: a man aged 50 or older with glioma. CDR3s include the opening cysteine and the closing phenylalanine or tryptophan.

v_call: TRBV9
cdr3_aa: CASSVDGFGYTF

v_call: TRBV15
cdr3_aa: CATSRERSYEQYF

v_call: TRBV30
cdr3_aa: CAWSRQGGYGYTF

v_call: TRBV5-1
cdr3_aa: CASSFPTESTLHF

v_call: TRBV11-1
cdr3_aa: CASSVPLAGVETQYF

v_call: TRBV7-9
cdr3_aa: CASSGMGTEAFF

v_call: TRBV7-2
cdr3_aa: CASSLEGTGGRGGYTF

v_call: TRBV30
cdr3_aa: CAWSPSWQGRLADTQYF

v_call: TRBV6-6
cdr3_aa: CASIRGETQYF

v_call: TRBV5-6
cdr3_aa: CASSLGSSGANVLTF

v_call: TRBV4-1
cdr3_aa: CASRHDSGSPLHF

v_call: TRBV7-6
cdr3_aa: CASSLTRTGELFF

v_call: TRBV29-1
cdr3_aa: CSAKQGATTGELFF

v_call: TRBV6-1
cdr3_aa: CASTRRPSVDGAQYF

v_call: TRBV12-1
cdr3_aa: CASGKEGQRENTEAFF

v_call: TRBV19
cdr3_aa: CASSKTDRNTEAFF

v_call: TRBV11-2
cdr3_aa: CASRYRRNTEAFF

v_call: TRBV6-1
cdr3_aa: CATGNLTPAFF

v_call: TRBV5-6
cdr3_aa: CASSLWDRYFEQYF

v_call: TRBV19
cdr3_aa: CASSIVGGVGNTIYF

v_call: TRBV29-1
cdr3_aa: CSVETSGSPDTQYF

v_call: TRBV30
cdr3_aa: CAWNKGLAGSDTQYF

v_call: TRBV27
cdr3_aa: CASSLPPQHF

v_call: TRBV14
cdr3_aa: CASSPPGRGGNTIYF

v_call: TRBV7-2
cdr3_aa: CASSLVGTGGGEDQPQHF